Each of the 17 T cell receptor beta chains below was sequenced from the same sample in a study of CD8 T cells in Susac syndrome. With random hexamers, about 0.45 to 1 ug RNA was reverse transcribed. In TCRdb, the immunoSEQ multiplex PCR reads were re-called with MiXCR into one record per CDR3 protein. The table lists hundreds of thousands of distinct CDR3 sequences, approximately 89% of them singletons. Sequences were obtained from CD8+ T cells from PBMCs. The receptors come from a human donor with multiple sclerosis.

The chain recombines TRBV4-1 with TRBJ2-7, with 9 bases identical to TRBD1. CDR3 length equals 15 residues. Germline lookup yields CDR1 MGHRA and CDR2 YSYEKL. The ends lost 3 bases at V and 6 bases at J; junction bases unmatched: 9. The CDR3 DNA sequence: TGCGCCAGCAGCCATCTCACCGGGACAGGGTGCGAGCAGTACTTC. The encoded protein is CASSHLTGTGCEQYF.

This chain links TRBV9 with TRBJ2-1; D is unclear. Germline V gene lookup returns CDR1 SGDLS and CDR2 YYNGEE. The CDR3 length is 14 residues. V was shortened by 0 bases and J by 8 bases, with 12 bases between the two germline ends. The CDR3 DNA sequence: TGTGCCAGCAGCGTAGAGGGCTCAACCGATGAGCAGTTCTTC. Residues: CASSVEGSTDEQFF.

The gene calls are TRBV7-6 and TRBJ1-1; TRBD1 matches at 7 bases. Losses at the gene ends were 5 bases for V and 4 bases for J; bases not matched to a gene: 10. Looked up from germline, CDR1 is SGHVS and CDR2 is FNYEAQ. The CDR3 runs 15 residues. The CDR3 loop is CASSQGGGFSTEAFF. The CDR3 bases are TGTGCCAGCAGCCAAGGGGGCGGATTTTCCACTGAAGCTTTCTTT.

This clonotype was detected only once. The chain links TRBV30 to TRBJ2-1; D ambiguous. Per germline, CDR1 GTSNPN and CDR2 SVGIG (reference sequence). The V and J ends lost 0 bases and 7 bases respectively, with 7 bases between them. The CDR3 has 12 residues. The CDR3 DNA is TGTGCCTGGAGTGTAGACGGTAATGAGCAGTTCTTC. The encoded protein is CAWSVDGNEQFF.

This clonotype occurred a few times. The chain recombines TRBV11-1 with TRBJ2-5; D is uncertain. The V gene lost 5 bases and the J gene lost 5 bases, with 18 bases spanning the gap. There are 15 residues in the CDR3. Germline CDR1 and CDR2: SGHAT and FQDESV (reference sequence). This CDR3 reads CASSSARTMLETQYF. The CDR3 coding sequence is TGTGCCAGCAGCAGCGCCCGGACCATGCTGGAGACCCAGTACTTC.

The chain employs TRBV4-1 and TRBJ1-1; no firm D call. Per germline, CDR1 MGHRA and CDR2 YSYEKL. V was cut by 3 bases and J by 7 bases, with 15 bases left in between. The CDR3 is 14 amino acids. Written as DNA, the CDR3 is TGCGCCAGCAGCCATGGCGGGAGGGCAGATGAAGCTTTCTTT. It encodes CASSHGGRADEAFF.

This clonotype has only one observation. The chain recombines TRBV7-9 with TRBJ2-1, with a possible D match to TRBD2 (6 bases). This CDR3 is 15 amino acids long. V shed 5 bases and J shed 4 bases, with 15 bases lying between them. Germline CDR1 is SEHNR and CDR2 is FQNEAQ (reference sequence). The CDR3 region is CASSPGDIIYNEQFF. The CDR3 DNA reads TGTGCCAGCAGCCCGGGGGATATCATATACAATGAGCAGTTCTTC.

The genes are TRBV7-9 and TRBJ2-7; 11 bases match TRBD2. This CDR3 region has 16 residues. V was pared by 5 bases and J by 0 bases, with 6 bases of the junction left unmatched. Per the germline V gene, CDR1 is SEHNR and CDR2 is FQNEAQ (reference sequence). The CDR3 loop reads CASSPGGTSGSYEQYF. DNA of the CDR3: TGTGCCAGCAGCCCAGGGGGGACTAGCGGCTCCTACGAGCAGTACTTC.

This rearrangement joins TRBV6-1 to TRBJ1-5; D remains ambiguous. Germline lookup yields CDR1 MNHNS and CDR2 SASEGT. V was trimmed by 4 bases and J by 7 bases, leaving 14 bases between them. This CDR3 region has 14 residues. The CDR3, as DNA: TGTGCCAGCAGTGTTTGGCCGGCCCTCCAGCCCCAGCATTTT. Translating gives CASSVWPALQPQHF.

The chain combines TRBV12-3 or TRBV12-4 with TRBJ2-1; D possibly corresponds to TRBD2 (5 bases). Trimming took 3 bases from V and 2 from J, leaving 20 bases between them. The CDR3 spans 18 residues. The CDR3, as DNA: TGTGCCAGCAGTTTTTCGTTATCGCGGAGCGGCACCTACAATGAGCAGTTCTTC. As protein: CASSFSLSRSGTYNEQFF.

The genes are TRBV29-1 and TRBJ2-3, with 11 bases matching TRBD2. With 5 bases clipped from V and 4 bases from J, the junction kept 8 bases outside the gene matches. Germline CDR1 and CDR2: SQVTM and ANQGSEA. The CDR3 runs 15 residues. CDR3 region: CSVNSLAGEADTQYF. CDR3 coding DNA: TGCAGCGTTAATTCACTAGCGGGAGAGGCAGATACGCAGTATTTT.

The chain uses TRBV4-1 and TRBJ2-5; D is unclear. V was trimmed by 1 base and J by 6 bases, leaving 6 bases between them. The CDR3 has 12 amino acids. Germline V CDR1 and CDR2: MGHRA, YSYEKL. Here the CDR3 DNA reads TGCGCCAGCAGCCAAGCAAAACAGACCCAGTACTTC. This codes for CASSQAKQTQYF.

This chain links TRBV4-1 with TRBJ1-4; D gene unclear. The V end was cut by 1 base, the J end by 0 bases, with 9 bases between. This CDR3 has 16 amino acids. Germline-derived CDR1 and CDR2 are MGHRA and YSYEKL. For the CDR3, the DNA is TGCGCCAGCAGCCAAGGAGTCGGGGCAACTAATGAAAAACTGTTTTTT. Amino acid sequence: CASSQGVGATNEKLFF.

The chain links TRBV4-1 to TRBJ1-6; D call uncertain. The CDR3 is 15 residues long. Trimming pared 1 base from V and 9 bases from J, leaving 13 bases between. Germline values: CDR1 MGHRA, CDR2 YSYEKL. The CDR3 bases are TGCGCCAGCAGCCAAGTACGAATGAGCGGTTCACCCCTCCACTTT. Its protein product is CASSQVRMSGSPLHF.

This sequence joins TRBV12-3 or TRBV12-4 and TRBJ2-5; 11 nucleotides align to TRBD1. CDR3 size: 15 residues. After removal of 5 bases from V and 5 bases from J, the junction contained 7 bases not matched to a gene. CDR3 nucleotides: TGTGCCAGCAGTACGGACAGGGGGCGAGGCGAGACCCAGTACTTC. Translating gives CASSTDRGRGETQYF.

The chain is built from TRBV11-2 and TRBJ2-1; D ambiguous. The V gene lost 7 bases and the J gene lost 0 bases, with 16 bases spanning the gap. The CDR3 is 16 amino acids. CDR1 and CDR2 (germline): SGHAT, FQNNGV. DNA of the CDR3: TGTGCCAGCACCTGGGTTGGCGGTAGCTCCTACAATGAGCAGTTCTTC. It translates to CASTWVGGSSYNEQFF.

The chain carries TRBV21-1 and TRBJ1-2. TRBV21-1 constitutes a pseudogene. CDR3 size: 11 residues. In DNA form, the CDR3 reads TGTGCCAGCAGCACCACCCATGGCTACACCTTC. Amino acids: CASSTTHGYTF.